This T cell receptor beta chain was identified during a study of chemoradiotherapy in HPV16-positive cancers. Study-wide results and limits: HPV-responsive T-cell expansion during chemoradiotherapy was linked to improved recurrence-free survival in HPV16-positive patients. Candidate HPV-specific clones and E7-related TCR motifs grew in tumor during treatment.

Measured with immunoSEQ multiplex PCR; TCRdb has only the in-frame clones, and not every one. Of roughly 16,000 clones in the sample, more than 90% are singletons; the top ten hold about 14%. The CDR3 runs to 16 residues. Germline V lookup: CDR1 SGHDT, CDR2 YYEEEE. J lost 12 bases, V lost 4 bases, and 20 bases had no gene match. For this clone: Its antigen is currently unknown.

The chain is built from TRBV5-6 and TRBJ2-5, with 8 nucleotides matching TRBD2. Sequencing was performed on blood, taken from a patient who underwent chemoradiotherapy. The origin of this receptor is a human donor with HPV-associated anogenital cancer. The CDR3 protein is CASSRHGGTSWVQEYF. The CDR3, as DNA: TGTGCCAGCAGCCGACACGGCGGGACTAGTTGGGTTCAAGAGTACTTC.